The clone carrying this TCR beta chain was detected only a few times. As yet, its antigen is unknown. These data are taken from a study of shared clonotypes between healthy human individuals. Study-wide context: Donor ages ranged 18 to 49 years: a couple of women, a few men. The study used three CD4 naive, three CD4 memory, two CD8 naive and one CD8 memory plate per donor.

Negatively enriched CD4+ T cells were divided by CD45RA into naive and memory. This CDR3 has 17 residues. Trimming removed 5 bases from V and 7 bases from J, with 21 bases in between. Per the germline V gene, CDR1 is MDHEN and CDR2 is SYDVKM. Study-wide points: Clonotype sharing levels among donors were expected to vary with sequencing depth.

TCRdb's copy holds only in-frame clones and misses some; the assay was immunoSEQ multiplex PCR. The sample lists 850,000 to 1,200,000 clones, about 77% seen once, with roughly 1.5% in the top ten. The chain uses TRBV28 and TRBJ1-6; maybe TRBD1 (5 bases). The clonotype comes from a man aged 18 to 30 in good health. The sample was memory CD4+ T cells sorted from blood. Subset indicated: CD45RA-negative fraction. CDR3 DNA sequence: TGTGCCAGCAGTAGGGTAAGGGCCAGGGCGGAAAATTCACCCCTCCACTTT. Amino acid sequence: CASSRVRARAENSPLHF.